The next 27 T cell receptor beta chains were all read from a single sample in a study of CD8 T cells in Susac syndrome. Reverse transcription of about 0.45 to 1 ug RNA was carried out with random hexamers. Each CDR3 protein is one row after TCRdb ran MiXCR on the immunoSEQ multiplex PCR reads. The sample holds around 130,000 distinct CDR3 sequences, 94% seen once. The sequencing input was CD4+ T cells from PBMCs. The source is a human donor in good health.

The chain links TRBV3-1 to TRBJ2-1; D not resolved. The CDR3 spans 13 residues. Germline V gene sequence: CDR1 LGHDT, CDR2 YNNKEL (reference sequence). Trimming pared 1 base from V and 8 bases from J, leaving 9 bases between. CDR3 nucleotide sequence: TGTGCCAGCAGCCAAGCTATATCTCATGAGCAGTTCTTC. Translation gives CASSQAISHEQFF.

A remark on this clonotype: Relative to the germline gene, one junction end is altered; a read error may explain this. This chain joins TRBV28 and TRBJ2-6; D is ambiguous. CDR1 is MDHEN and CDR2 is SYDVKM in the germline V gene. The CDR3 covers 13 residues. CDR3 loop: CASSLSGANVLTF. The CDR3 DNA follows: TGTGCCAGCAGCTTATCTGGGGCCAACGTCCTGACTTTC.

V gene TRBV12-3 or TRBV12-4 combines with J gene TRBJ2-7; 11 bases agree with TRBD1. The CDR3 length is 14 residues. V was clipped by 6 bases and J by 4 bases; unmatched bases: 5. As DNA, the CDR3 is TGTGCCAGCAGCGGACAGGGGGCTGTTTACGAGCAGTACTTC. This encodes CASSGQGAVYEQYF.

The chain recombines TRBV5-8 with TRBJ2-5, with D possibly being TRBD1 or TRBD2 (5 bases each). The CDR3 contains 14 residues. CDR1 and CDR2 (germline): SGHTS, YDEGEE. Between the trimmed V and J ends, which lost 7 bases and 3 bases, there was a span of 16 bases. The CDR3 loop is CASLGRRFKETQYF. CDR3 in DNA: TGTGCCAGCCTGGGACGTCGGTTTAAAGAGACCCAGTACTTC.

J is TRBJ2-7 and V is TRBV5-1; no clear D gene. This CDR3 has 14 residues. Trimming left V 0 bases short and J 3 bases short, with 10 bases between. Germline V gives CDR1 SGHRS, CDR2 YFSETQ. CDR3 DNA sequence: TGCGCCAGCAGCTTGGAGGCCACGGGCTACGAGCAGTACTTC. Protein: CASSLEATGYEQYF.

The genes are TRBV4-2 and TRBJ1-5; D possibly corresponds to TRBD1 (6 bases). Germline V gives CDR1 LGHNA, CDR2 YNFKEQ. Trimming pared 0 bases from V and 2 bases from J, leaving 14 bases between. The CDR3 has 17 amino acids. CDR3 amino acids: CASSQDRFRGRNQPQHF. The CDR3, as DNA: TGTGCCAGCAGCCAAGATCGGTTCAGGGGTCGCAATCAGCCCCAGCATTTT.

The gene calls are TRBV11-2 and TRBJ2-2; the D gene is possibly TRBD2 (6 bases). Germline assignment: CDR1 SGHAT and CDR2 FQNNGV. Trimming took 4 bases from V and 4 from J, leaving 13 bases between them. This CDR3 is built from 15 residues. DNA of the CDR3: TGTGCCAGCAGCTCTCTCGGGACTCCCACCGGGGAGCTGTTTTTT. This gives the protein CASSSLGTPTGELFF.

The genes are TRBV20-1 and TRBJ1-1; D is ambiguous. V lost 4 bases and J 0 bases, leaving 15 bases between the germline ends. CDR1 DFQATT and CDR2 SNEGSKA come from the germline V gene (reference sequence). CDR3 length: 15 residues. The CDR3 here is CSANQAGVLNTEAFF. CDR3 nucleotides: TGCAGTGCTAACCAGGCGGGTGTATTGAACACTGAAGCTTTCTTT.

This clonotype has a single count. The rearrangement uses TRBV6-5 and TRBJ2-7; 9 bases line up with TRBD1. Trimming took 5 bases from V and 3 from J; bases not matched to a gene: 8. The CDR3 is made up of 15 amino acids. CDR1 is MNHEY, CDR2 SVGAGI, per germline. The CDR3 region is CASSKTGTGIYEQYF. The CDR3 nucleotides read TGTGCCAGCAGTAAGACCGGGACAGGGATCTACGAGCAGTACTTC.

The V and J genes are TRBV29-1 and TRBJ1-2; 7 bases agree with TRBD1. With V trimmed by 2 bases and J by 8 bases, 11 bases remained unmatched. Germline V gives CDR1 SQVTM, CDR2 ANQGSEA. The CDR3 extends over 14 amino acids. CDR3 loop: CSVENFGTERGYTF. CDR3 DNA: TGCAGCGTTGAAAATTTTGGGACAGAAAGGGGCTACACCTTC.

This rearrangement joins TRBV19 to TRBJ1-1; 7 bases are shared with TRBD1. Looked up from germline, CDR1 is LNHDA and CDR2 is SQIVND (reference sequence). The CDR3 is made up of 14 amino acids. V gave up 4 bases and J gave up 5 bases; unmatched junction bases: 7. This CDR3 is CASSRGDRLTEAFF. As DNA, the CDR3 is TGTGCCAGTAGTAGAGGGGACAGACTTACTGAAGCTTTCTTT.

This clonotype was seen once. The V gene is TRBV12-3 or TRBV12-4, the J gene TRBJ2-5; no reliable D call. Trimming left V 3 bases short and J 2 bases short, with 7 bases between. This CDR3 spans 13 amino acids. This CDR3 is CASSFLDQETQYF. CDR3 in DNA: TGTGCCAGCAGTTTTCTGGATCAAGAGACCCAGTACTTC.

The V call is TRBV28, the J call TRBJ1-1; D not certain. The germline CDR1 and CDR2 sequences are MDHEN and SYDVKM. The V end lost 3 bases, the J end lost 4 bases, and 18 bases lay between the germline ends. This CDR3 is 16 amino acids long. CDR3 loop: CASSFSGGGWRTEAFF. CDR3 in DNA: TGTGCCAGCAGTTTCAGTGGAGGTGGGTGGCGCACTGAAGCTTTCTTT.

For the CDR3, the DNA is TGTGCCAGCAGCCCCAGGACTATTTCTGGGGCCAACGTCCTGACTTTC. Translated: CASSPRTISGANVLTF. This chain uses TRBV6-6 with TRBJ2-6, with D perhaps TRBD2 (6 bases). CDR1 MNHNY and CDR2 SVGAGI come from the germline V gene (reference sequence). V dropped 6 bases and J dropped 1 base, with 13 bases sitting between them. This CDR3 is 16 amino acids long.

CDR3 bases: TGTGCCAGCAGCTTAGGGCCTGAAGGGGTTCGGTCTCAGCCCCAGCATTTT. The encoded protein is CASSLGPEGVRSQPQHF. The V gene is TRBV7-8, the J gene TRBJ1-5, with a tentative D call TRBD1 (5 bases). The CDR3 contains 17 residues. V lost 1 base, J lost 6 bases, and 19 bases lay in between. CDR1 and CDR2 from the germline V gene are SGHVS and FQNEAQ.

The gene calls are TRBV5-1 and TRBJ2-5, with D uncertain. The CDR3 has 13 residues. The V end was cut by 0 bases, the J end by 2 bases, with 5 bases between. CDR1 and CDR2 (germline): SGHRS, YFSETQ. The CDR3 sequence: CASSLEPQETQYF. DNA of the CDR3: TGCGCCAGCAGCTTGGAGCCACAAGAGACCCAGTACTTC.

CDR3 DNA sequence: TGTGCCAGCAGCCAAGGGGACAGGGGTGGCAATCAGCCCCAGCATTTT. It specifies CASSQGDRGGNQPQHF. The rearrangement joins TRBV4-2 to TRBJ1-5; 10 bases agree with TRBD1. This CDR3 spans 16 amino acids. Losses at the gene ends were 1 base for V and 2 bases for J; bases not matched to a gene: 2. The germline V gene encodes CDR1 LGHNA and CDR2 YNFKEQ.

The chain joins TRBV2 to TRBJ2-7; 9 positions match TRBD1. Germline assignment: CDR1 SNHLY and CDR2 FYNNEI. Trimming removed 7 bases from V and 7 bases from J; junction bases left unmatched: 11. This CDR3 is built from 14 residues. This CDR3 is CASTAGQGTREQYF. CDR3 in DNA: TGTGCCAGCACCGCGGGACAGGGAACTAGGGAGCAGTACTTC.

This clonotype was picked up one time. The chain couples TRBV7-9 to TRBJ2-3; TRBD1 agrees at 9 bases. The CDR3 length is 15 residues. V lost 6 bases, J lost 3 bases, and 7 bases stayed unmatched. CDR1 is SEHNR, CDR2 FQNEAQ, per germline (reference sequence). DNA for the CDR3: TGTGCCAGCAGGGAGCGGGACAGGGTTACAGATACGCAGTATTTT. As protein: CASRERDRVTDTQYF.

V is TRBV7-9 and J is TRBJ2-2; TRBD1 aligns across 7 bases. Germline CDR1 is SEHNR and CDR2 is FQNEAQ (reference sequence). The J segment lost 6 bases and the V segment lost 4 bases, leaving 11 bases of the junction unmatched. The CDR3 totals 16 residues. The CDR3 loop reads CASSSPGQSFPGELFF. Written as DNA, the CDR3 is TGTGCCAGCAGCTCGCCGGGACAGTCCTTCCCCGGGGAGCTGTTTTTT.

The chain has TRBV19 and TRBJ1-1; 9 bases match TRBD1. This CDR3 comprises 12 residues. The V gene end was trimmed by 11 bases and the J gene end by 6 bases; junction bases not matched to a gene: 7. The germline V gene has CDR1 LNHDA and CDR2 SQIVND (reference sequence). The CDR3 bases are TGTGCCGCCGGACAGGGGAGACCTGAAGCTTTCTTT. It yields the protein CAAGQGRPEAFF.

This clonotype is a singleton in its sample. This chain uses TRBV11-2 with TRBJ2-3; D is uncertain. This CDR3 is built from 13 residues. The V and J ends lost 5 bases and 5 bases respectively, with 11 bases between them. Germline V CDR1 and CDR2: SGHAT, FQNNGV. CDR3: CASSPFPQDTQYF. The CDR3 nucleotides are TGTGCCAGCAGCCCCTTCCCACAAGATACGCAGTATTTT.

The chain joins TRBV7-8 to TRBJ2-2; 8 bases are a match to TRBD1. The CDR3 consists of 18 residues. From germline, CDR1 is SGHVS and CDR2 FQNEAQ. The V gene end was trimmed by 2 bases and the J gene end by 5 bases; junction bases not matched to a gene: 13. The CDR3 region is CASSLRALDRVKTGELFF. The CDR3 DNA reads TGTGCCAGCAGCTTAAGGGCCTTGGACAGGGTTAAGACCGGGGAGCTGTTTTTT.

The chain is built from TRBV20-1 and TRBJ2-5; D is possibly TRBD2 (6 bases). V was cut by 3 bases and J by 5 bases, with 13 bases left in between. Germline V gene data show CDR1 as DFQATT and CDR2 as SNEGSKA (reference sequence). CDR3 length equals 13 residues. CDR3 residues: CSAREGLSETQYF. The CDR3 bases are TGCAGTGCTAGGGAGGGCCTTTCGGAGACCCAGTACTTC.

This chain connects TRBV4-3 to TRBJ2-1, with 11 bases matching TRBD2. With V trimmed by 3 bases and J by 4 bases, 11 bases remained unmatched. In germline, CDR1 is LGHNA, CDR2 YSLEER. CDR3 length equals 18 residues. The CDR3 loop reads CASSQASSGRTEYNEQFF. In DNA, the CDR3 is TGCGCCAGCAGCCAGGCCTCTAGCGGGAGGACTGAATACAATGAGCAGTTCTTC.

J is TRBJ1-2 and V is TRBV20-1; D is possibly TRBD1 (6 bases). Germline loops: CDR1 DFQATT, CDR2 SNEGSKA (reference sequence). V was pared by 3 bases and J by 10 bases, with 12 bases between. The CDR3 has 11 residues. CDR3 nucleotide sequence: TGCAGTGCTAGCAGGGGAGGGGACTACACCTTC. It encodes CSASRGGDYTF.

The chain is built from TRBV20-1 and TRBJ1-2; D perhaps matches TRBD1 (5 bases). Trimming left V 4 bases short and J 4 bases short, with 13 bases between. Germline V gives CDR1 DFQATT, CDR2 SNEGSKA (reference sequence). The CDR3 totals 13 residues. CDR3 in DNA: TGCAGTGCTATCGGGGACGGCATCTATGGCTACACCTTC. It codes for CSAIGDGIYGYTF.